The clone carrying this T cell receptor (beta chain) was counted between two and nine times. V lost 3 bases and J lost 4, with 15 bases in between. Germline V gene data show CDR1 as MNHEY and CDR2 as SVGEGT. The CDR3 has 16 residues. Recruitment covered about 25 US areas and drew participants whose ages spanned roughly 18 to 100 years. These data are taken from a study of blood T cell repertoires in COVID-19. The table came from immunoSEQ multiplex PCR; TCRdb's copy has only in-frame clones and leaves some out. This sample yields approximately 490,000 clones, of which about nine tenths are seen a single time; 0.7% belongs to the top ten.

Sequences were obtained from PBMCs or T cells enriched from blood (not recorded which). This TCR was sampled from a young woman who had recovered from COVID-19. The chain is built from TRBV6-2 or TRBV6-3 and TRBJ2-2; possible D gene TRBD1, 5 bases. In DNA form, the CDR3 reads TGTGCCAGCAGTTATAAGGGGCTTCCGCTCACCGGGGAGCTGTTTTTT. Amino acids: CASSYKGLPLTGELFF.